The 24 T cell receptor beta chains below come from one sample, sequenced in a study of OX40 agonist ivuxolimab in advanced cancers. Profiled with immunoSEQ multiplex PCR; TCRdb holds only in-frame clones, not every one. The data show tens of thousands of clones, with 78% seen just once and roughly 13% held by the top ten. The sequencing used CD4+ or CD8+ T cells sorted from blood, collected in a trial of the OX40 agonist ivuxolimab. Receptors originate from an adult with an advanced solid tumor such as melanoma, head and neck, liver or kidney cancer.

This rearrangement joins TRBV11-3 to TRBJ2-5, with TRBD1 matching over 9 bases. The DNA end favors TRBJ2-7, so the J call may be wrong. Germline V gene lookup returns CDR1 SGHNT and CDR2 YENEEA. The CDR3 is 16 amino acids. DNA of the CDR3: TGTGCCAGCAGCTGGGAAACGGGACAGGGAAACTACGAGCAGTACTTC. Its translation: CASSWETGQGNYEQYF.

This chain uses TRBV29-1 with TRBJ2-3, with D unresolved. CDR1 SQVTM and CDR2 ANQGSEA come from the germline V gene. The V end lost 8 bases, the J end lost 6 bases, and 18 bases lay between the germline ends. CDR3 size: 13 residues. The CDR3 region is CSSPAVRSDTQYF. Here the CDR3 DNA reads TGCAGCTCCCCGGCCGTCCGTTCGGATACGCAGTATTTT.

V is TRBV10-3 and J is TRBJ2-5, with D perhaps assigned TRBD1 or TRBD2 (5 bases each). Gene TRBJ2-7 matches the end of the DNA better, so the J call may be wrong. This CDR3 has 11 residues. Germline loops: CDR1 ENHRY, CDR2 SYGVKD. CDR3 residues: CAISGGIEQYF. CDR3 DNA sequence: TGTGCCATCAGTGGGGGGATCGAGCAGTACTTC.

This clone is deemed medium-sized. The CDR3 loop is CASSQGSTQYF. In DNA form, the CDR3 reads TGTGCCAGCAGCCAAGGGAGCACGCAGTATTTT. The gene calls are TRBV14 and TRBJ2-3; D call uncertain. CDR3 length: 11 amino acids. Germline V lookup: CDR1 SGHDN, CDR2 FVKESK. V shed 1 base and J shed 9 bases, with 5 bases lying between them. Full variable domain (remainder filled in from reference TRBV14 and TRBJ2-3): EAGVTQFPSHSVIEKGQTVTLRCDPISGHDNLYWYRRVMGKEIKFLLHFVKESKQDESGMPNNRFLAERTGGTYSTLKVQPAELEDSGVYFCASSQGSTQYFGPGTRLTVL.

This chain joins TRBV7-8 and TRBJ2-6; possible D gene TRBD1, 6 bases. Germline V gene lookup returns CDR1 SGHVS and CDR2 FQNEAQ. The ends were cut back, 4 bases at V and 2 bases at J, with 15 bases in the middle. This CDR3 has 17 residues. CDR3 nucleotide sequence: TGTGCCAGCAGCTCCCAACCCGGGACAACTGGGGCCAACGTCCTGACTTTC. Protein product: CASSSQPGTTGANVLTF. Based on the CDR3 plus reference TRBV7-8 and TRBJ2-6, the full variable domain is GAGVSQSPRYKVAKRGQDVALRCDPISGHVSLFWYQQALGQGPEFLTYFQNEAQLDKSGLPSDRFFAERPEGSVSTLKIQRTQQEDSAVYLCASSSQPGTTGANVLTFGAGSRLTVL.

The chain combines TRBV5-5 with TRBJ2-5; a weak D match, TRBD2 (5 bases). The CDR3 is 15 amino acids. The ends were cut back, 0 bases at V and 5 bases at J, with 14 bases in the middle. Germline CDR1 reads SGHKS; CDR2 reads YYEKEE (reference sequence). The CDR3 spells CASSLDASSGETQYF. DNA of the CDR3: TGTGCCAGCAGCTTGGATGCTTCCTCGGGGGAGACCCAGTACTTC.

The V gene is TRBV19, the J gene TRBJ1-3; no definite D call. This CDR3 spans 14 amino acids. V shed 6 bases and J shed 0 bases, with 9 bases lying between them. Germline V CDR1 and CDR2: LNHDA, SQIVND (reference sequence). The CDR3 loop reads CASSNDGSGNTIYF. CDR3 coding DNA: TGTGCCAGTAGCAACGACGGCTCTGGAAACACCATATATTTT.

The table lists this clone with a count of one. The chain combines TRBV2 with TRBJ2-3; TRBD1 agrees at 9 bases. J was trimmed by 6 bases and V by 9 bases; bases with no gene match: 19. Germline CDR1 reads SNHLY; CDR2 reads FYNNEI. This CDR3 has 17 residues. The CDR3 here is CASTATPGQGKSDTQYF. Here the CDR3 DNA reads TGTGCCAGTACCGCGACTCCGGGACAGGGAAAGAGTGATACGCAGTATTTT.

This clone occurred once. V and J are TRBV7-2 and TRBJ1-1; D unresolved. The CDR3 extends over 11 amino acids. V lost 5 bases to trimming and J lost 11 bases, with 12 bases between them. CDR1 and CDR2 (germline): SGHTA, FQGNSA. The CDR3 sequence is CASSRIVSAFF. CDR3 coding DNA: TGTGCCAGCAGCCGGATAGTGTCGGCTTTCTTT.

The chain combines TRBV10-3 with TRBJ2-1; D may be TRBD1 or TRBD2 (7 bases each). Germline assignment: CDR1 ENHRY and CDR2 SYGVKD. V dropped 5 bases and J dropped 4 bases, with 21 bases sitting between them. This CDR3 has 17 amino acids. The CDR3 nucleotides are TGTGCCATCAGTTTGGGGGGGCGGACAGGATATTACAATGAGCAGTTCTTC. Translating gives CAISLGGRTGYYNEQFF.

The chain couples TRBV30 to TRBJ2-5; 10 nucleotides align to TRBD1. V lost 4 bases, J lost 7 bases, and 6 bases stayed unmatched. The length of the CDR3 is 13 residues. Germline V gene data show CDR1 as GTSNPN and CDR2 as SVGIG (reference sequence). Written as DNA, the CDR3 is TGTGCCTGGACAGACAGGGGGCTGGGGACCCAGTACTTC. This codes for CAWTDRGLGTQYF.

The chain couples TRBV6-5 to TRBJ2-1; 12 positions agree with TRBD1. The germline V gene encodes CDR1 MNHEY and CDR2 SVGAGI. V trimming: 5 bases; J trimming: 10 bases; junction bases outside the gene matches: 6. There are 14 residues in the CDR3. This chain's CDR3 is CASSRDRGQWEQFF. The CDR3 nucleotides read TGTGCCAGCAGTCGGGACAGGGGGCAGTGGGAGCAGTTCTTC.

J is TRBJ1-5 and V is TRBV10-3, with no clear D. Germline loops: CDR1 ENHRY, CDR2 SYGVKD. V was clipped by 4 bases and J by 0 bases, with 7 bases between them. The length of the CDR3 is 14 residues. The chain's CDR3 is CAISAEGSNQPQHF. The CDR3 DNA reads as TGTGCCATCAGTGCCGAGGGTAGCAATCAGCCCCAGCATTTT.

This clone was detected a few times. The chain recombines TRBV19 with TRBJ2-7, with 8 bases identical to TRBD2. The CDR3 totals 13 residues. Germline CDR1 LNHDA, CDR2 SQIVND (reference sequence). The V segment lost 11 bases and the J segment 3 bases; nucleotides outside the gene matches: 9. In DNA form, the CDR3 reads TGTGCCTCCCAGGAGAGCGGGAGCTACGAGCAGTACTTC. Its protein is CASQESGSYEQYF. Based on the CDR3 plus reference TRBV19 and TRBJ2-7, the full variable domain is DGGITQSPKYLFRKEGQNVTLSCEQNLNHDAMYWYRQDPGQGLRLIYYSQIVNDFQKGDIAEGYSVSREKKESFPLTVTSAQKNPTAFYLCASQESGSYEQYFGPGTRLTVT.

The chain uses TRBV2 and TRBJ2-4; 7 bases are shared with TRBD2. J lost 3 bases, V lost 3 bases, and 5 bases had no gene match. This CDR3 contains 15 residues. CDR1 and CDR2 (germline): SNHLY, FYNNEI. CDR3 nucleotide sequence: TGTGCCAGCAGTGATGATAGGGACTACAAAAACATTCAGTACTTC. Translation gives CASSDDRDYKNIQYF.

The CDR3 sequence: CASSLGTSGGYTDTQYF. The CDR3 DNA follows: TGTGCCAGCAGTCTGGGGACTAGCGGGGGGTACACAGATACGCAGTATTTT. This chain connects TRBV28 to TRBJ2-3; 15 bases are shared with TRBD2. The CDR3 is 17 residues long. The germline V gene has CDR1 MDHEN and CDR2 SYDVKM. The V and J ends lost 5 bases and 2 bases, in that order; junction bases with no gene match: 5.

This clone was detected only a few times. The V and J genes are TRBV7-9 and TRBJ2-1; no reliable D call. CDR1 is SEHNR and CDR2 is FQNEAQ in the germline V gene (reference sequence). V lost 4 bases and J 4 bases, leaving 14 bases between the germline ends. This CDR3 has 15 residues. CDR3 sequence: CASSSLDGGYNEQFF. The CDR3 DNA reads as TGTGCCAGCAGCTCCCTAGACGGTGGGTACAATGAGCAGTTCTTC.

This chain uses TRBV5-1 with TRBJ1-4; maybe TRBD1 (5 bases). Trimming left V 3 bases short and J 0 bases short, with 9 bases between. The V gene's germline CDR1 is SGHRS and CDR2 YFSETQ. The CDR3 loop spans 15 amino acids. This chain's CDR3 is CASSWGTATNEKLFF. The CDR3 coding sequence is TGCGCCAGCAGCTGGGGGACGGCAACTAATGAAAAACTGTTTTTT.

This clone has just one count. The CDR3 sequence is CASTRGEVDTQYF. CDR3 DNA sequence: TGTGCCAGCACGCGGGGGGAGGTAGATACGCAGTATTTT. This chain uses TRBV6-1 with TRBJ2-3; 8 bases map to TRBD2. Germline CDR1 MNHNS, CDR2 SASEGT. With 7 bases clipped from V and 5 bases from J, the junction kept 5 bases outside the gene matches. The CDR3 sequence is 13 residues long.

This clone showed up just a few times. The CDR3 nucleotides are TGTGCCAGCAGCTTGGACAGACGCACGCAGTATTTT. This encodes CASSLDRRTQYF. The V and J genes are TRBV7-3 and TRBJ2-3; possible D gene TRBD1, 6 bases. V lost 3 bases to trimming and J lost 9 bases, with 10 bases between them. The CDR3 has 12 residues. The germline V gene has CDR1 SGHTA and CDR2 FQGTGA.

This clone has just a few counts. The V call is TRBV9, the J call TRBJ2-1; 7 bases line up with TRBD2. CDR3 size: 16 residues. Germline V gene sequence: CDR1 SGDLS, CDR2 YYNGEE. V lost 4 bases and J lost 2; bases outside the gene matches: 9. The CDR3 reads CASSRGAGEAYNEQFF. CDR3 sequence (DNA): TGTGCCAGCAGCCGAGGGGCGGGAGAAGCCTACAATGAGCAGTTCTTC.

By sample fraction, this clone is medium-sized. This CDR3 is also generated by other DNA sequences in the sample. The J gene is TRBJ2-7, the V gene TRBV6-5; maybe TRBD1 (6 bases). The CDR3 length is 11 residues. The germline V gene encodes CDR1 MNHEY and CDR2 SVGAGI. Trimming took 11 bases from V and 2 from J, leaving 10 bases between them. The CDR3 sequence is CASRGPYEQYF. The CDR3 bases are TGTGCCTCCAGGGGTCCCTACGAGCAGTACTTC.

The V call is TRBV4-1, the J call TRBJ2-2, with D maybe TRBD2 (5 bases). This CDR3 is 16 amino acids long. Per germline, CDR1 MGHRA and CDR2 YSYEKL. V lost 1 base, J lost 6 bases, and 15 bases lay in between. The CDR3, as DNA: TGCGCCAGCAGCCAAGGCCCCAGCGGTGGGGCCGGGGAGCTGTTTTTT. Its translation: CASSQGPSGGAGELFF.

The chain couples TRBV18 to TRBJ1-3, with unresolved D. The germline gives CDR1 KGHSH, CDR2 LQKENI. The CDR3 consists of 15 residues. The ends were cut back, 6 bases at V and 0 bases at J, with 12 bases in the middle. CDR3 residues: CASSVSDFSGNTIYF. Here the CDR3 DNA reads TGTGCCAGCTCTGTATCGGACTTCTCTGGAAACACCATATATTTT.